Listed below are T cell receptor beta chains from one sample, sequenced in a study of T cell responses to AZD1222 COVID-19 vaccine. Only in-frame clones appear in the TCRdb table, and some are missing; sequencing was by immunoSEQ multiplex PCR. The repertoire holds tens of thousands of clones, approximately 83% seen once, with over 15% in the top ten. Material: peripheral blood, obtained on day 0 of AZD1222 vaccination. The origin of the receptors is an adult in good health. The CDR3 runs from the conserved cysteine through the conserved F or W. A row's size may be missing; if present it is once, few, many or a size class.

>-|TRBV9|TRBJ2-1
CASSVVVAGGNEQFF
>-|TRBV3-1/TRBV3-2|TRBJ1-3
CASSQDGSGVGNTIYF
>once|TRBV27|TRBJ1-1
CASSLSGTVNTEAFF
>-|TRBV9|TRBJ2-7
CASSPTAGGLYEQYF
>-|TRBV6-6|TRBJ1-1
CAHLAQGTTEAFF
>-|TRBV6-5|TRBJ2-1
CASSRPGANKNEQFF
>-|TRBV6-5|TRBJ2-7
CASRLNGAGIFEQYF
>-|TRBV10-3|TRBJ1-2
CAIGSGTGGIDYGYTF
>-|TRBV25-1|TRBJ2-7
CASSPPGRGYEQYF
>-|TRBV9|TRBJ2-7
CASSVEFGYSYEQYF
>-|TRBV19|TRBJ2-1
CASSTRSGRAKNEQFF
>-|TRBV9|TRBJ2-3
CASSVTGEGTDTQYF
>-|TRBV6-5|TRBJ2-1
CASSPGFNEQFF
>-|TRBV19|TRBJ2-3
CASSILSGISTDTQYF
>-|TRBV2|TRBJ2-6
CASNEGGQGPPSGANVLTF
>-|TRBV24-1|TRBJ1-1
CATSDQLGTEAFF
>-|TRBV3-1/TRBV3-2|TRBJ1-1
CASSPQGLDTEAFF
>few|TRBV4-2|TRBJ2-6
CASSQDTGSGANVLTF
>-|TRBV28|TRBJ2-1
CASSFGDWREVDNEQFF
>-|TRBV19|TRBJ2-2
CASSTPYVAGWTGELFF
>once|TRBV30|TRBJ1-2
CAWSVMAYYGYTF
>-|TRBV25-1|TRBJ1-4
CAMGGRTDEKLFF
>-|TRBV7-2|TRBJ1-5
CASSSLPTGIQPQHF
>-|TRBV14|TRBJ2-7
CASSQDFRDYIYEQYF
>-|TRBV3-1/TRBV3-2|TRBJ2-3
CASSQDLDATDTQYF
>-|TRBV5-4|TRBJ1-5
CASSLDIDQPQHF
>-|TRBV14|TRBJ2-2
CASSSTHIADSPRFF
>-|TRBV6-5|TRBJ1-2
CASNLRDSYGYTF
>-|TRBV7-2|TRBJ2-1
CASSPSSFEQFF
>-|TRBV6-5|TRBJ2-2
CASRPTGGASGELFF
>-|TRBV20-1|TRBJ1-2
CSAWVWGYTF
>-|TRBV4-3|TRBJ1-1
CASSPGTGGAGTEAFF
>once|TRBV6-5|TRBJ1-3
CASRSPGAGNTIYF
>-|TRBV27|TRBJ1-5
CASSLYRGNQPQHF
>-|TRBV5-4|TRBJ2-5
CASSPTRGGPKETQYF
>-|TRBV19|TRBJ1-1
CASGLHGTGIKAFF
>-|TRBV6-5|TRBJ2-7
CASSYVQGAYYEQYF
>-|TRBV11-3|TRBJ2-2
CASSLAPGGDTGELFF
>-|TRBV7-8|TRBJ2-7
CASSLGRYSYEQYF
>-|TRBV2|TRBJ2-2
CASRRAGGNTGELFF
>-|TRBV27|TRBJ2-7
CASSALSRVRGYEQYF